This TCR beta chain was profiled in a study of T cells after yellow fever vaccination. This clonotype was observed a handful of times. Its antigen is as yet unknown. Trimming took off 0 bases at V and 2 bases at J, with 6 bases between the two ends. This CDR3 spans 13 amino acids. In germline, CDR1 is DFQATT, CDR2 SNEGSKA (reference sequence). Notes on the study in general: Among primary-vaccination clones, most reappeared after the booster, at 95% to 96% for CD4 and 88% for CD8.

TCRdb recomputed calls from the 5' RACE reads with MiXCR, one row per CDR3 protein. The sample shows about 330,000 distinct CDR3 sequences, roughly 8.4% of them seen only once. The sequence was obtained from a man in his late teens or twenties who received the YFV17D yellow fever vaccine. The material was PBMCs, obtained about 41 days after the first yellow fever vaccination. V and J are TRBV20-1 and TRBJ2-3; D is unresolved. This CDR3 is CSARDQHTDTQYF. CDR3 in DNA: TGCAGTGCTAGAGATCAGCACACAGATACGCAGTATTTT.